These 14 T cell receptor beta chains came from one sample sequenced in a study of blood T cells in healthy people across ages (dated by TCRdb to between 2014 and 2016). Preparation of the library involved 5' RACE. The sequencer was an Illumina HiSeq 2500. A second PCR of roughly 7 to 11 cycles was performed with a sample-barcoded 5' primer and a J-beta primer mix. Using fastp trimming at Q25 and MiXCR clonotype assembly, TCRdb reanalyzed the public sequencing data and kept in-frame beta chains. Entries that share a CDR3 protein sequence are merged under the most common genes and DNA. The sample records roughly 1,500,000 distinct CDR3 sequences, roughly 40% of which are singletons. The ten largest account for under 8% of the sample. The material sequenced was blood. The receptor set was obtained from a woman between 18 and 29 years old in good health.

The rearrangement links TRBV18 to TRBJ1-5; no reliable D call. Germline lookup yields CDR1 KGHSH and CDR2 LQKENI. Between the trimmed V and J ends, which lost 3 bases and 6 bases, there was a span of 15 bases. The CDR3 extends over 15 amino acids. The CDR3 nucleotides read TGTGCCAGCTCACCGGGCAGTCAAACGCGTCAGCCCCAGCATTTT. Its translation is CASSPGSQTRQPQHF.

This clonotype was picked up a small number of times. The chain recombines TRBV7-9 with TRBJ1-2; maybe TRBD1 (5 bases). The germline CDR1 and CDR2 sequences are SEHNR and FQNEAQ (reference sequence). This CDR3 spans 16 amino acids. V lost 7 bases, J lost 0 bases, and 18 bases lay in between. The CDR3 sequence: CASTPRLGLSNYGYTF. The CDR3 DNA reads TGTGCCAGCACTCCTCGTTTGGGGCTATCTAACTATGGCTACACCTTC.

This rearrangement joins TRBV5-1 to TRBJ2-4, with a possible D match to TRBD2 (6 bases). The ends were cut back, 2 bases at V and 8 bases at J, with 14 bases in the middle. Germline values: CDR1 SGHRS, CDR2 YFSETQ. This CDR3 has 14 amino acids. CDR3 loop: CASSFRDSGDIQYF. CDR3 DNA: TGCGCCAGCAGCTTCCGGGACTCCGGGGACATTCAGTACTTC. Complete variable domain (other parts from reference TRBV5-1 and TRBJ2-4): KAGVTQTPRYLIKTRGQQVTLSCSPISGHRSVSWYQQTPGQGLQFLFEYFSETQRNKGNFPGRFSGRQFSNSRSEMNVSTLELGDSALYLCASSFRDSGDIQYFGAGTRLSVL.

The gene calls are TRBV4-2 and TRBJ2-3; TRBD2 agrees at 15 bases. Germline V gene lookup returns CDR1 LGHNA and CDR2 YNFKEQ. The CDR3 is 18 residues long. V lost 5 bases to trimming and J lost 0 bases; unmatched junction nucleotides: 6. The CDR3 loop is CASSMGLAGGTSTDTQYF. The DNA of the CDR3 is TGTGCCAGCAGCATGGGACTAGCGGGGGGTACTAGCACAGATACGCAGTATTTT.

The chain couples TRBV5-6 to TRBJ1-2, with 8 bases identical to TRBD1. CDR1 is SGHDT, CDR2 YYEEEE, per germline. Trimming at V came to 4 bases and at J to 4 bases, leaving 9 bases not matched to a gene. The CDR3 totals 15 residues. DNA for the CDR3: TGTGCCAGCAGCACCTTGGGTGGACAGGGCTATGGCTACACCTTC. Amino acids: CASSTLGGQGYGYTF.

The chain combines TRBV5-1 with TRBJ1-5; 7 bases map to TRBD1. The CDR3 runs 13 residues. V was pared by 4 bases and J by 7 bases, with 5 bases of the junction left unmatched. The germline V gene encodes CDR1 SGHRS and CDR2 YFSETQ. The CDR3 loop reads CASSHDRDQPQHF. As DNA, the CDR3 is TGCGCCAGCAGCCACGACAGGGACCAGCCCCAGCATTTT.

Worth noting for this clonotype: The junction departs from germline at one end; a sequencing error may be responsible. This CDR3 is CASSQEDSNNGYTF. DNA of the CDR3: TGCGCCAGCAGCCAAGAAGACAGTAACAATGGCTACACCTTC. The chain joins TRBV4-1 to TRBJ1-2; D perhaps matches TRBD1 (5 bases). Germline lookup yields CDR1 MGHRA and CDR2 YSYEKL. The CDR3 loop spans 14 amino acids.

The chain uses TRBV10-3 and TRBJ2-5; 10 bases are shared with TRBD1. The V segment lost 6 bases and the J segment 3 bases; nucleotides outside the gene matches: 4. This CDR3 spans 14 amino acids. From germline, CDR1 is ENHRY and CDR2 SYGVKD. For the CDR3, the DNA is TGTGCCATCAGGGAGGGACAGGGGAAAGAGACCCAGTACTTC. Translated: CAIREGQGKETQYF.

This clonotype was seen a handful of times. CDR3 nucleotide sequence: TGTGCCAGCAGCCAACGCGGAGCGGGAGGGCCGACTTTCGAGCAGTACTTC. Translated: CASSQRGAGGPTFEQYF. The chain joins TRBV3-1 to TRBJ2-7; 10 bases are shared with TRBD2. Germline V CDR1 and CDR2: LGHDT, YNNKEL (reference sequence). CDR3 size: 17 residues. V lost 2 bases, J lost 6 bases, and 13 bases stayed unmatched.

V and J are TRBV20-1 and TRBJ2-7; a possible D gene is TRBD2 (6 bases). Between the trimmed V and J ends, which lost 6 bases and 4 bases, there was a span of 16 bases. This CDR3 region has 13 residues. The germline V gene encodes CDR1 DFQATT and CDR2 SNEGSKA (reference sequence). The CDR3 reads CSAGGSIPYEQYF. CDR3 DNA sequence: TGCAGTGCCGGAGGGAGCATTCCTTACGAGCAGTACTTC.

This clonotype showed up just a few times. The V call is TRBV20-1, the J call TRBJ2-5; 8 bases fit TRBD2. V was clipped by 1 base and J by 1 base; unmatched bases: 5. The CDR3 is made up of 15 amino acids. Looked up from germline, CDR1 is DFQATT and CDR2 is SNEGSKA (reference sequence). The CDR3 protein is CSARGRTSLQETQYF. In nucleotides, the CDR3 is TGCAGTGCTAGAGGGAGGACTAGCCTCCAAGAGACCCAGTACTTC.

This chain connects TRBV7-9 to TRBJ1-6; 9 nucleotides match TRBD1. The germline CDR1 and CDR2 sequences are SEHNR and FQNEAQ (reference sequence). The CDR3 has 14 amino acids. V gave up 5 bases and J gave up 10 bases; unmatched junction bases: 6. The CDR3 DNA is TGTGCCAGCAGCCAGGGACAGGGAATCTCACCCCTCCACTTT. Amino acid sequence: CASSQGQGISPLHF.

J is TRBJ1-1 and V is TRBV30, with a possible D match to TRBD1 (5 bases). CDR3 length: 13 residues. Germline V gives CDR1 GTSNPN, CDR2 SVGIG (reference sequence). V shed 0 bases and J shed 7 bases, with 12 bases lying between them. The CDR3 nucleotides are TGTGCCTGGAGTGTAAATGCGGGGGATGAAGCTTTCTTT. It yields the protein CAWSVNAGDEAFF.

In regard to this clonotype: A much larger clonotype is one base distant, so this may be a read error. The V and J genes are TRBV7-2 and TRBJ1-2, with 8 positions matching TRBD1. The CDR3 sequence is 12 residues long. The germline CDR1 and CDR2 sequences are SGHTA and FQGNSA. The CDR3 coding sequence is TGTGTCAGCAGGACAGGGTTCTATGGCTACACCTTC. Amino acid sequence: CVSRTGFYGYTF.